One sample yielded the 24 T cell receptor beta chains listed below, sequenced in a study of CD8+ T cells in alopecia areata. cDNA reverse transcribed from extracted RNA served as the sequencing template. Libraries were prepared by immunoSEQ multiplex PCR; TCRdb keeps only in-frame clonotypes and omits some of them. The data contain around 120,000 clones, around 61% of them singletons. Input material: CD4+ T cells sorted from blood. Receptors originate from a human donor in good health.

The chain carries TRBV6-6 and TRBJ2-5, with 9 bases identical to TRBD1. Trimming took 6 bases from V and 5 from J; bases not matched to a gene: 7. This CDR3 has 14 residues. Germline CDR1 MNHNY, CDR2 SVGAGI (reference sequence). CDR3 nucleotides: TGTGCCAGCAGAAGGACAGGGGAGAGCGAGACCCAGTACTTC. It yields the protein CASRRTGESETQYF.

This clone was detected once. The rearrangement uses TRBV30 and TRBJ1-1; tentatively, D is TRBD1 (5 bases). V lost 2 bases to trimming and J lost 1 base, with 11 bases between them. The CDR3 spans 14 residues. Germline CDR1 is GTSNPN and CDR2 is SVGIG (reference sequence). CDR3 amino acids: CAWSRGTGNTEAFF. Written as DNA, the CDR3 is TGTGCCTGGAGTCGCGGTACAGGGAACACTGAAGCTTTCTTT.

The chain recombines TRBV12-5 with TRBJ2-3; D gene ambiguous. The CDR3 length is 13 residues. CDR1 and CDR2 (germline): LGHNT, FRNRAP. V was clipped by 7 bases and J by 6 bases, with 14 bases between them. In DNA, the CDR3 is TGTGCTAGTGCCCCGAAGGGTTGGGATACGCAGTATTTT. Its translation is CASAPKGWDTQYF.

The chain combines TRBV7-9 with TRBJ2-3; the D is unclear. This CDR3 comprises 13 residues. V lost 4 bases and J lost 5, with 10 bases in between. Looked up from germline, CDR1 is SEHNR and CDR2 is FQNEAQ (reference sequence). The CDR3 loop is CASSYWTLDTQYF. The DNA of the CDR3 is TGTGCCAGCAGCTACTGGACCCTAGATACGCAGTATTTT.

This CDR3 reads CASSPTASLEAFF. The CDR3 bases are TGTGCCAGCTCACCTACGGCAAGCCTTGAAGCTTTCTTT. This chain joins TRBV18 and TRBJ1-1; D is unclear. This CDR3 comprises 13 residues. CDR1 is KGHSH, CDR2 LQKENI, per germline. The V gene lost 3 bases and the J gene lost 7 bases, with 12 bases spanning the gap.

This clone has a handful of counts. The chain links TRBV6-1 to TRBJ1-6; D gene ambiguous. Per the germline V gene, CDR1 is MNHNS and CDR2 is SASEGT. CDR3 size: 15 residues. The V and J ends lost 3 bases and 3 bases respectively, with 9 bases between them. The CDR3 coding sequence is TGTGCCAGCAGTGACCCCGGAGGCTATAATTCACCCCTCCACTTT. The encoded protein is CASSDPGGYNSPLHF.

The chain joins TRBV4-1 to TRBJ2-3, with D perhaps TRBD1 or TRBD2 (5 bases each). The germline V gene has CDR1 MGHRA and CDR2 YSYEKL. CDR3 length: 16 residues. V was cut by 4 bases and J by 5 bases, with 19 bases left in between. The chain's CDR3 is CASSRGFGSWEDTQYF. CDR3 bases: TGCGCCAGCAGCCGGGGGTTTGGGAGTTGGGAAGATACGCAGTATTTT.

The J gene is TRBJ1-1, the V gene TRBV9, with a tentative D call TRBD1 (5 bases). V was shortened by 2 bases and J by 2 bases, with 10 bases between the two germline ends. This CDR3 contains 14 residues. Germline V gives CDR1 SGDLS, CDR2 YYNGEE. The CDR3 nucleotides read TGTGCCAGCAGCGTGAGGGGTGCTAACACTGAAGCTTTCTTT. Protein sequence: CASSVRGANTEAFF.

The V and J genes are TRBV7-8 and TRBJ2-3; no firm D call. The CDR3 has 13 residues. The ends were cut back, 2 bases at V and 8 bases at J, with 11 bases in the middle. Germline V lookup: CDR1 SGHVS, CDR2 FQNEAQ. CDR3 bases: TGTGCCAGCAGCTTATCAAGGACCGGTACGCAGTATTTT. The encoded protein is CASSLSRTGTQYF.

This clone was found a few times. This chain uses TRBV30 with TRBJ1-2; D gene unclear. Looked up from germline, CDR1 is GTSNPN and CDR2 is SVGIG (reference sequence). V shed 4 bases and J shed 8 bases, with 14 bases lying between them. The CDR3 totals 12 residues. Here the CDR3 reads CAWTSKTEGYTF. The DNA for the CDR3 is TGTGCCTGGACGTCGAAGACGGAAGGCTACACCTTC.

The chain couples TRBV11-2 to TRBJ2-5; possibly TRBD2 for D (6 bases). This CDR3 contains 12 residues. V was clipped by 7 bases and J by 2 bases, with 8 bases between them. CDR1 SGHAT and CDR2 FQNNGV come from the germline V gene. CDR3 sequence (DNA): TGTGCCAGCATCGGGGGTCAAGAGACCCAGTACTTC. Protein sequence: CASIGGQETQYF.

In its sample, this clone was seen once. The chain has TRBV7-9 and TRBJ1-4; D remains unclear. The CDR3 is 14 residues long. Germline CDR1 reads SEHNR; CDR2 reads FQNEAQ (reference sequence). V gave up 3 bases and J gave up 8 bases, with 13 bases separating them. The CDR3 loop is CASSFWGNEEKLFF. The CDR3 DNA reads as TGTGCCAGCAGCTTCTGGGGAAATGAAGAAAAACTGTTTTTT.

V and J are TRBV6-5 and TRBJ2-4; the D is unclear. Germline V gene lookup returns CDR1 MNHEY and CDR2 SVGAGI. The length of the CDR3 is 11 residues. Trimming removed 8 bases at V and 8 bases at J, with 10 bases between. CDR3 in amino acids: CASRTEDIQYF. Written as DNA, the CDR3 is TGTGCCAGCCGAACAGAAGACATTCAGTACTTC.

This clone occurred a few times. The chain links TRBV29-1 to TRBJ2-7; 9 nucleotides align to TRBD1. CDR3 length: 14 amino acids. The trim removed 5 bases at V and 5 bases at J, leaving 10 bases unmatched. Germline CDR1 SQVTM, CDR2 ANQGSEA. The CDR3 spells CSVSPGTGSHEQYF. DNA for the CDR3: TGCAGCGTTAGCCCCGGGACAGGGTCCCACGAGCAGTACTTC.

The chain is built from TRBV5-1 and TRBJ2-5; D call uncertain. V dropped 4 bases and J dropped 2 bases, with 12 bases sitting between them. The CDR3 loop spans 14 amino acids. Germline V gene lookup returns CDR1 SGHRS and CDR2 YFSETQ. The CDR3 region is CASSPSDPQETQYF. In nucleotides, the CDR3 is TGCGCCAGCAGCCCGTCGGACCCGCAAGAGACCCAGTACTTC.

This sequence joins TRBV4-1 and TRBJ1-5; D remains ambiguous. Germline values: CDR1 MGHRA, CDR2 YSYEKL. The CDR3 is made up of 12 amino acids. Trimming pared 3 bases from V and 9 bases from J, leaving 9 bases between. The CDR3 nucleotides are TGCGCCAGCAGCCAGGACGCTGGGCCCCAGCATTTT. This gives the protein CASSQDAGPQHF.

The CDR3 reads CASSFPGTDTQYF. The CDR3 nucleotides read TGTGCCAGCAGTTTTCCGGGCACAGATACGCAGTATTTT. The rearrangement joins TRBV6-5 to TRBJ2-3; D remains ambiguous. The CDR3 contains 13 residues. Germline V gene data show CDR1 as MNHEY and CDR2 as SVGAGI. Trimming removed 4 bases from V and 1 base from J, with 6 bases in between.

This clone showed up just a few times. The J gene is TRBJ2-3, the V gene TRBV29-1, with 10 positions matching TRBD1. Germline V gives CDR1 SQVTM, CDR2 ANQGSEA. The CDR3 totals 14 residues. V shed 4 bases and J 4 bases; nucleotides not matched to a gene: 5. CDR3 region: CSVGIGTGADTQYF. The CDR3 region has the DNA TGCAGCGTTGGCATTGGGACAGGGGCAGATACGCAGTATTTT.

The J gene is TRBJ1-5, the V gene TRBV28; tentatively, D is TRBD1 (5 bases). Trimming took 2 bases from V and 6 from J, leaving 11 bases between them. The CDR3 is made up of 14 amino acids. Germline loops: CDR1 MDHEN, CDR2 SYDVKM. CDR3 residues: CASSLRGAGQPQHF. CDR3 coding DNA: TGTGCCAGCAGTTTAAGAGGGGCGGGTCAGCCCCAGCATTTT.

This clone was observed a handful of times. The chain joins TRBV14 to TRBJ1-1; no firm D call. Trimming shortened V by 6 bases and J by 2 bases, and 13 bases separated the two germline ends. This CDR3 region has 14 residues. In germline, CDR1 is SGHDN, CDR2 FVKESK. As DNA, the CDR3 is TGTGCCAGCAGTCCCGCCCGGCGAAACACTGAAGCTTTCTTT. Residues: CASSPARRNTEAFF. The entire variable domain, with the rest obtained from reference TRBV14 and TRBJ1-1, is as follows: EAGVTQFPSHSVIEKGQTVTLRCDPISGHDNLYWYRRVMGKEIKFLLHFVKESKQDESGMPNNRFLAERTGGTYSTLKVQPAELEDSGVYFCASSPARRNTEAFFGQGTRLTVV.

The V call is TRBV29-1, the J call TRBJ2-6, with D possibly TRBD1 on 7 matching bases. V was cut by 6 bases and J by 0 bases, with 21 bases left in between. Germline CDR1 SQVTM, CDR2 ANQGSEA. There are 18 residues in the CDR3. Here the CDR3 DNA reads TGCAGCGTCAGGTGGGGGACAGTGGGAGGCTCTGGGGCCAACGTCCTGACTTTC. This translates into CSVRWGTVGGSGANVLTF.

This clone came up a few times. The CDR3 loop is CASSQDEGANYGYTF. CDR3 sequence (DNA): TGTGCCAGCAGCCAAGACGAGGGCGCAAACTATGGCTACACCTTC. The rearrangement links TRBV4-2 to TRBJ1-2; D is undetermined. The germline V gene has CDR1 LGHNA and CDR2 YNFKEQ. The CDR3 is 15 amino acids. Trimming left V 0 bases short and J 2 bases short, with 10 bases between.

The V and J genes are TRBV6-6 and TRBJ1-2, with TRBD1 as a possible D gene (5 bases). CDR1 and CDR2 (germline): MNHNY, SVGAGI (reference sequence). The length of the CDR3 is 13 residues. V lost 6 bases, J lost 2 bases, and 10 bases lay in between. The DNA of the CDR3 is TGTGCCAGCAGCCCTGGGGCGAACTATGGCTACACCTTC. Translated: CASSPGANYGYTF.

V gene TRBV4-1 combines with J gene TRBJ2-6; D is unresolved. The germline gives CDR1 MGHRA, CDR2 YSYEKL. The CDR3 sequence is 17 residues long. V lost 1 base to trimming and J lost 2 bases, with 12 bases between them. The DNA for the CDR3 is TGCGCCAGCAGCCAAGCTTTGAGTACTCCTGGGGCCAACGTCCTGACTTTC. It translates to CASSQALSTPGANVLTF.